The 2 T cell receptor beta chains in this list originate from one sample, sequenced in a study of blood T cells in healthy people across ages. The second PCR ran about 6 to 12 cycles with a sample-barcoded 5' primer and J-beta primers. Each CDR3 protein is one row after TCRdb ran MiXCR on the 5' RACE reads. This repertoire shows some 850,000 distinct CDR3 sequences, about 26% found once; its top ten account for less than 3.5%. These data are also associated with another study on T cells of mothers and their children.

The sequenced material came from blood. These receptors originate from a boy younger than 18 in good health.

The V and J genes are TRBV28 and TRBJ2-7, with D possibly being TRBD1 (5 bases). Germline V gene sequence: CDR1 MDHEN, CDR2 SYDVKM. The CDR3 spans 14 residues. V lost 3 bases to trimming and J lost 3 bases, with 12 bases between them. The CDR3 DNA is TGTGCCAGCAGTTTTCTAGGCAGGGACTACGAGCAGTACTTC. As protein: CASSFLGRDYEQYF. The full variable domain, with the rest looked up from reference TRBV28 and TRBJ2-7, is DVKVTQSSRYLVKRTGEKVFLECVQDMDHENMFWYRQDPGLGLRLIYFSYDVKMKEKGDIPEGYSVSREKKERFSLILESASTNQTSMYLCASSFLGRDYEQYFGPGTRLTVT.

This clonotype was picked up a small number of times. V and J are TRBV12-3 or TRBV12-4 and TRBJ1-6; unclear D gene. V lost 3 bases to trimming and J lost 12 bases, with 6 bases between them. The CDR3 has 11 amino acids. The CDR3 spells CASSLPGPLHF. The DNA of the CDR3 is TGTGCCAGCAGTTTGCCCGGACCCCTCCACTTT.